These 7 T cell receptor beta chains originate from one sample sequenced in a study of cytomegalovirus exposure and HLA in healthy donors. The PCR used 60 Vbeta and 13 Jbeta primers. TCRdb keeps only in-frame clones here, not all; method: immunoSEQ multiplex PCR. The table records fewer than 300,000 clones, about 80% of them present only once. The source material was PBMCs. Receptor source: a girl aged 2-10 years in good health and CMV-seronegative.

The V call is TRBV10-3, the J call TRBJ2-7, with 7 positions matching TRBD2. V gave up 4 bases and J gave up 4 bases; unmatched junction bases: 7. This CDR3 spans 14 amino acids. Looked up from germline, CDR1 is ENHRY and CDR2 is SYGVKD. The CDR3 loop reads CAISGLAMVYEQYF. CDR3 coding DNA: TGTGCCATCAGTGGACTAGCCATGGTGTACGAGCAGTACTTC.

V usage is TRBV4-1 and J usage is TRBJ1-5, with a tentative D call TRBD1 (6 bases). Deletions cut 5 bases from V and 1 base from J, with 12 bases between. CDR3 size: 15 residues. Germline V lookup: CDR1 MGHRA, CDR2 YSYEKL. The CDR3 reads CASSNRQASNQPQHF. DNA of the CDR3: TGCGCCAGCAGCAACCGACAGGCCAGCAATCAGCCCCAGCATTTT.

The chain is built from TRBV4-2 and TRBJ1-2; 7 nucleotides align to TRBD1. The CDR3 length is 16 residues. Germline-derived CDR1 and CDR2 are LGHNA and YNFKEQ. The V and J ends lost 2 bases and 6 bases, in that order; junction bases with no gene match: 12. The DNA for the CDR3 is TGTGCCAGCAGCCAACCGACTGCGACAGGGATGCATGGCTACACCTTC. Its protein product is CASSQPTATGMHGYTF.

The V gene is TRBV7-9, the J gene TRBJ1-2; a possible D gene is TRBD1 (6 bases). V was trimmed by 5 bases and J by 4 bases, leaving 11 bases between them. CDR1 and CDR2 from the germline V gene are SEHNR and FQNEAQ (reference sequence). The CDR3 totals 13 residues. CDR3 residues: CASSPGQPYGYTF. The CDR3 nucleotides are TGTGCCAGCAGCCCCGGACAGCCCTATGGCTACACCTTC. Drawing the rest from reference TRBV7-9 and TRBJ1-2, the complete variable domain is DTGVSQNPRHKITKRGQNVTFRCDPISEHNRLYWYRQTLGQGPEFLTYFQNEAQLEKSRLLSDRFSAERPKGSFSTLEIQRTEQGDSAMYLCASSPGQPYGYTFGSGTRLTVV.

The genes are TRBV4-2 and TRBJ2-7; 16 bases align to TRBD2. V shed 5 bases and J 3 bases; nucleotides not matched to a gene: 13. CDR3 length equals 19 residues. The germline V gene encodes CDR1 LGHNA and CDR2 YNFKEQ. The CDR3 here is CASSGQTGTSGGAFYEQYF. Written as DNA, the CDR3 is TGTGCCAGCAGCGGACAAACCGGGACTAGCGGGGGGGCCTTCTACGAGCAGTACTTC.

The chain recombines TRBV28 with TRBJ1-1; unclear D gene. The CDR3 has 12 residues. Germline assignment: CDR1 MDHEN and CDR2 SYDVKM. Trimming cost V 6 bases and J 6 bases, with 11 bases left between them. CDR3 coding DNA: TGTGCCAGCAGATCTGGAGTAGCTGAAGCTTTCTTT. It is translated as CASRSGVAEAFF.

This rearrangement joins TRBV27 to TRBJ2-1; possibly TRBD2 for D (7 bases). V dropped 2 bases and J dropped 1 base, with 18 bases sitting between them. This CDR3 is 18 amino acids long. Germline CDR1 MNHEY, CDR2 SMNVEV (reference sequence). CDR3 bases: TGTGCCAGCAGTTTAACCACGTCCGCGGGGGCATCCTACAATGAGCAGTTCTTC. It codes for CASSLTTSAGASYNEQFF.